This T cell receptor beta chain was profiled in a study of Graves' ophthalmopathy and Graves' hyperthyroidism. Study-level background: Pretreatment peripheral blood was obtained at initial diagnosis.

Germline CDR1 and CDR2: SGHDN and FVKESK. Trimming took 3 bases from V and 1 from J, leaving 13 bases between them. The CDR3 totals 16 residues. This clonotype appeared many times. The antigen is undetermined. Study conclusions and caveats: Most expanded clonotypes in thyroid above 0.001 frequency also showed up in blood.

As the template, RNA transcripts were used to amplify TCR beta CDR3 regions. First-round RT-PCR with HTBI primers preceded a second-round multiplex PCR. Each CDR3 protein gets one entry after TCRdb re-called the multiplex PCR reads with MiXCR. The sample yields hundreds of thousands of distinct CDR3 sequences, more than 20% seen once. Stable hyperthyroidism denotes an absence of ophthalmopathy throughout 18 months of follow-up. The authors diagnosed from clinical symptoms, serum thyroxine, TRAb, thyroid ultrasound and orbital computed tomography. The source material was peripheral blood. The chain couples TRBV14 to TRBJ2-4; no firm D call. The clonotype was recovered from a woman aged 18-29 years with stable Graves' hyperthyroidism. CDR3 DNA sequence: TGTGCCAGCAGCCAGTCTATGGCGGAGGCCAAAAACATTCAGTACTTC. Translated: CASSQSMAEAKNIQYF.